One sample yielded the 13 T cell receptor beta chains listed below, sequenced in a study of OX40 agonist ivuxolimab in advanced cancers. Profiled with immunoSEQ multiplex PCR; TCRdb holds only in-frame clones, not every one. The profile shows tens of thousands of clones, approximately 88% of them singletons. The specimen was CD4+ or CD8+ T cells sorted from blood, collected in a trial of the OX40 agonist ivuxolimab. The receptor source for this set is an adult with an advanced solid tumor such as melanoma, head and neck, liver or kidney cancer.

This clone appeared once. This chain uses TRBV14 with TRBJ1-1; 10 bases match TRBD1. The CDR3 extends over 16 amino acids. The V gene's germline CDR1 is SGHDN and CDR2 FVKESK. The J segment lost 6 bases and the V segment lost 2 bases, leaving 9 bases of the junction unmatched. DNA for the CDR3: TGTGCCAGCAGCCAACGAGCGGGACAGGGGACCCCTGAAGCTTTCTTT. Protein: CASSQRAGQGTPEAFF.

V and J are TRBV19 and TRBJ2-2; D is unresolved. This CDR3 contains 11 residues. The germline gives CDR1 LNHDA, CDR2 SQIVND (reference sequence). The V end was cut by 5 bases, the J end by 5 bases, with 3 bases between. The CDR3 here is CASSLTGELFF. The CDR3 coding sequence is TGTGCCAGTAGTTTGACCGGGGAGCTGTTTTTT. The variable domain in full, with the rest retrieved from reference TRBV19 and TRBJ2-2, is DGGITQSPKYLFRKEGQNVTLSCEQNLNHDAMYWYRQDPGQGLRLIYYSQIVNDFQKGDIAEGYSVSREKKESFPLTVTSAQKNPTAFYLCASSLTGELFFGEGSRLTVL.

The chain is built from TRBV6-5 and TRBJ2-7, with D maybe TRBD2 (5 bases). The CDR3 loop spans 14 amino acids. The ends were cut back, 6 bases at V and 5 bases at J, with 17 bases in the middle. Germline assignment: CDR1 MNHEY and CDR2 SVGAGI. The CDR3 DNA reads TGTGCCAGCAGCCCCTACCTCGAGGGCGACGAGCAGTACTTC. As protein: CASSPYLEGDEQYF.

This chain connects TRBV12-5 to TRBJ1-5; D is possibly TRBD1 (5 bases). The V end was cut by 6 bases, the J end by 0 bases, with 18 bases between. CDR1 and CDR2 from the germline V gene are LGHNT and FRNRAP. CDR3 size: 17 residues. The CDR3 nucleotides read TGTGCTAGTGGCCGGGTAGGGACGGACTATAGCAATCAGCCCCAGCATTTT. Translation gives CASGRVGTDYSNQPQHF. The variable domain in full, completed from reference TRBV12-5 and TRBJ1-5, reads DARVTQTPRHKVTEMGQEVTMRCQPILGHNTVFWYRQTMMQGLELLAYFRNRAPLDDSGMPKDRFSAEMPDATLATLKIQPSEPRDSAVYFCASGRVGTDYSNQPQHFGDGTRLSIL.

The chain uses TRBV5-1 and TRBJ1-6, with a tentative D call TRBD1 (5 bases). Trimming removed 2 bases at V and 6 bases at J, with 9 bases between. CDR3 length: 14 amino acids. The germline gives CDR1 SGHRS, CDR2 YFSETQ. The CDR3 DNA reads TGCGCCAGCAGCTTACCAGGGATTAATTCACCCCTCCACTTT. It codes for CASSLPGINSPLHF.

The CDR3 nucleotides are TGTGCCAGCAGCGCCGCGGCAAGCTCTGGAAACACCATATATTTT. Protein product: CASSAAASSGNTIYF. V is TRBV7-3 and J is TRBJ1-3, with D unresolved. Germline CDR1 SGHTA, CDR2 FQGTGA. The CDR3 extends over 15 amino acids. V lost 5 bases to trimming and J lost 0 bases, with 11 bases between them.

The rearrangement joins TRBV18 to TRBJ2-4; D unresolved. Trimming stripped 3 bases from V and 2 bases from J, with 5 bases between. The CDR3 spans 13 residues. Germline values: CDR1 KGHSH, CDR2 LQKENI. The CDR3 is CASSPSSKNIQYF. CDR3 nucleotide sequence: TGTGCCAGCTCACCCTCTTCCAAAAACATTCAGTACTTC.

The chain couples TRBV28 to TRBJ1-4; D unresolved. The V gene lost 8 bases and the J gene lost 0 bases, with 7 bases spanning the gap. Germline loops: CDR1 MDHEN, CDR2 SYDVKM. The CDR3 has 13 residues. The chain's CDR3 is CASGPATNEKLFF. The CDR3 DNA reads as TGTGCCAGCGGTCCGGCAACTAATGAAAAACTGTTTTTT.

The chain couples TRBV6-5 to TRBJ2-7; TRBD2 matches at 7 bases. The J segment lost 7 bases and the V segment lost 2 bases, leaving 11 bases of the junction unmatched. The CDR3 is 15 amino acids. The germline V gene encodes CDR1 MNHEY and CDR2 SVGAGI. The DNA of the CDR3 is TGTGCCAGCAGTTACGAGTCTAGCGGATCTCGGGAGCAGTACTTC. Its translation is CASSYESSGSREQYF.

V gene TRBV11-3 combines with J gene TRBJ2-1, with 8 bases identical to TRBD1. The CDR3 is 15 amino acids. With 0 bases clipped from V and 3 bases from J, the junction kept 1 base outside the gene matches. CDR1 is SGHNT and CDR2 is YENEEA in the germline V gene. CDR3 sequence (DNA): TGTGCCAGCAGCTTAGAACAGGGGGACTACAATGAGCAGTTCTTC. Translation: CASSLEQGDYNEQFF.

The V gene is TRBV4-2, the J gene TRBJ2-1; TRBD2 matches 9 bases. Per germline, CDR1 LGHNA and CDR2 YNFKEQ. This CDR3 has 15 amino acids. V lost 0 bases to trimming and J lost 10 bases; unmatched junction nucleotides: 7. The CDR3 here is CASSQDAGLAREQFF. The DNA of the CDR3 is TGTGCCAGCAGCCAAGATGCGGGACTAGCAAGGGAGCAGTTCTTC.

The gene calls are TRBV7-3 and TRBJ1-1; D gene unclear. In germline, CDR1 is SGHTA, CDR2 FQGTGA. There are 14 residues in the CDR3. V lost 5 bases, J lost 1 base, and 11 bases lay in between. Here the CDR3 DNA reads TGTGCCAGCAGCAAAGGACGGCCGAACACTGAAGCTTTCTTT. It encodes CASSKGRPNTEAFF. Looking up the rest from reference TRBV7-3 and TRBJ1-1 gives the full variable domain: GAGVSQTPSNKVTEKGKYVELRCDPISGHTALYWYRQSLGQGPEFLIYFQGTGAADDSGLPNDRFFAVRPEGSVSTLKIQRTERGDSAVYLCASSKGRPNTEAFFGQGTRLTVV.

This clone was picked up a small number of times. The chain couples TRBV2 to TRBJ2-3; 10 bases align to TRBD2. The length of the CDR3 is 15 residues. The germline CDR1 and CDR2 sequences are SNHLY and FYNNEI. V gave up 4 bases and J gave up 5 bases; unmatched junction bases: 6. This CDR3 reads CASSVAGGRGDTQYF. CDR3 sequence (DNA): TGTGCCAGCAGTGTAGCGGGAGGCCGGGGAGATACGCAGTATTTT.